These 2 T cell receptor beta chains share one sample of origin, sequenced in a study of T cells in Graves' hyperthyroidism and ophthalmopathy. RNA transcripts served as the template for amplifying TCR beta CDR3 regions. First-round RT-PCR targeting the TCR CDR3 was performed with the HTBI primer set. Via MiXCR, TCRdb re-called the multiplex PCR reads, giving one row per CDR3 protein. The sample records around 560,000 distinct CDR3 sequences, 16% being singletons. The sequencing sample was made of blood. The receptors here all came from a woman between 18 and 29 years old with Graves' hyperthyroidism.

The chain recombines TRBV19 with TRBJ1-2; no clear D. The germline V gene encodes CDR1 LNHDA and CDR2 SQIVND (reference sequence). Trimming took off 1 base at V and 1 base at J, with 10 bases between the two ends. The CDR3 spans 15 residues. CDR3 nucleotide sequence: TGTGCCAGTAGTATAGTGAACGGCGGTAACTATGGCTACACCTTC. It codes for CASSIVNGGNYGYTF.

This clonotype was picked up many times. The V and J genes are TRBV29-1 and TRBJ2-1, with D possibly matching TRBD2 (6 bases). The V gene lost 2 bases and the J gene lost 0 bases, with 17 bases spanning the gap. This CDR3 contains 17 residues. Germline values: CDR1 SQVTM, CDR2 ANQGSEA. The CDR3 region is CSVETSGHLLSYNEQFF. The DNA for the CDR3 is TGCAGCGTTGAAACCAGCGGGCACCTCCTCTCCTACAATGAGCAGTTCTTC.